The clone carrying this TCR beta chain was seen many times. Coverage ceases 3 residues before the CDR3 finishes, and the germline J gene fills in the end. After removal of 2 bases from V and 2 bases from J, the junction contained 6 bases not matched to a gene. Germline V CDR1 and CDR2: MDHEN, SYDVKM. There are 16 residues in the CDR3. Sequencing used immunoSEQ multiplex PCR; TCRdb keeps in-frame clones, though not all of them. The repertoire consists of approximately 57,000 clones, none detected only once. The sample originates from a study of T cell clonality in common variable immunodeficiency. Patients and controls were mostly of Caucasian heritage.

This chain links TRBV28 with TRBJ2-5, with TRBD2 matching over 9 bases. The sequence was collected from a person between 18 and 75 years old in good health. The sequencing sample was made of peripheral blood mononuclear cells. The CDR3 DNA, read in part, is TGTGCCAGCAGTTTAATCCCTAGCGGGACGCAAGAGACC. This encodes CASSLIPSGTQET. The CDR3 in its entirety is CASSLIPSGTQETQYF. Using reference TRBV28 and TRBJ2-5 for the parts outside the CDR3, the full variable domain is DVKVTQSSRYLVKRTGEKVFLECVQDMDHENMFWYRQDPGLGLRLIYFSYDVKMKEKGDIPEGYSVSREKKERFSLILESASTNQTSMYLCASSLIPSGTQETQYFGPGTRLLVL.